Sequencing of this TCR beta chain was carried out in a study of CXCR3-negative and CXCR3-positive naive CD8 T cells. General study findings and limits: CXCR3-positive naive cells carried more hydrophobic TRB CDR3s than CXCR3-negative ones.

Libraries were UMI-labeled 5' RACE TRB cDNA. TCRdb reprocessed the 5' RACE reads and stores each CDR3 protein as one record, lacking DNA. The sample holds around 80,000 distinct CDR3 sequences. About this clonotype: The antigen is undetermined.

Germline CDR1 is SGHRS and CDR2 is YFSETQ. The CDR3 runs 17 residues. The sample was naive CXCR3+ CD8+ T cells from blood. The subset was: CD45RO-CCR7+CD27+CD95- naive CD8+ T cells expressing CXCR3 (TNR3+). The V gene is TRBV5-1, the J gene TRBJ2-3; TCRdb's D gene call, TRBD1, goes unchecked for lack of DNA. This clonotype was obtained from a human donor in good health. Some clones in this sample may be carry-over from other donors' samples. CDR3 loop: CASSDSRTGTAPDTQYF.